A selection of T cell receptor beta chains follows, all from one sample in a study of shared clonotypes between healthy human individuals. Repertoires were generated with immunoSEQ multiplex PCR, while TCRdb's copy carries only in-frame clones and drops some. The sample includes around 1.6 million clones, approximately 98% of them seen just once. Sequences were obtained from naive CD4+ T cells sorted from blood. The origin of the receptors is a man aged 30 to 39 in good health. The CDR3 runs from the conserved cysteine through the conserved F or W. A D gene is named only where the DNA matches it firmly. Some rows have no size entry. The others give once, few or many, or a class for an expanded clone.

abundance: .
j_gene: TRBJ2-1
d_gene: TRBD2
v_gene: TRBV7-3
CDR3nt: TGTGCCAGCAGCTTGACTAGCGGTCTGGGCAATGAGCAGTTCTTC
CDR3aa: CASSLTSGLGNEQFF

abundance: .
j_gene: TRBJ1-1
d_gene: .
v_gene: TRBV23-1
CDR3nt: TGCGCCAGCAGTCAATGGGTCACTGAAGCTTTCTTT
CDR3aa: CASSQWVTEAFF

abundance: .
j_gene: TRBJ2-5
d_gene: TRBD2
v_gene: TRBV7-9
CDR3nt: TGTGCCAGCAGCTCTAGCGGCCGGGAGACCCAGTACTTC
CDR3aa: CASSSSGRETQYF

abundance: .
j_gene: TRBJ2-3
d_gene: .
v_gene: TRBV27
CDR3nt: TGTGCCAGCAGGGGCCTTAGCACAGATACGCAGTATTTT
CDR3aa: CASRGLSTDTQYF

abundance: .
j_gene: TRBJ2-1
d_gene: .
v_gene: TRBV7-9
CDR3nt: TGTGCCAGCAGCTTAGGCCGGGTTGAGCAGTTCTTC
CDR3aa: CASSLGRVEQFF

abundance: .
j_gene: TRBJ2-7
d_gene: TRBD2
v_gene: TRBV7-8
CDR3nt: TGTGCCAGCAGCTTAGAAGTAGCGGGTACGAGCTCCTACGAGCAGTACTTC
CDR3aa: CASSLEVAGTSSYEQYF

abundance: .
j_gene: TRBJ2-7
d_gene: .
v_gene: TRBV10-2
CDR3nt: TGCGCCCCTAACTTAGGGCCAGGAAGATACGAGCAGTACTTC
CDR3aa: CAPNLGPGRYEQYF

abundance: once
j_gene: TRBJ1-4
d_gene: .
v_gene: TRBV6-6
CDR3nt: TGTGCCACCCGGACCCACAAAGGGGCTAATGAAAAACTGTTTTTT
CDR3aa: CATRTHKGANEKLFF

abundance: .
j_gene: TRBJ1-1
d_gene: TRBD1
v_gene: TRBV10-1
CDR3nt: TGCGCCATCGGACAGGGAAAGGTCATGAACACTGAAGCTTTCTTT
CDR3aa: CAIGQGKVMNTEAFF

abundance: .
j_gene: TRBJ2-7
d_gene: .
v_gene: TRBV5-1
CDR3nt: TGCGCCAGCAGCGGGCAAAGTGGAGGCGAGCAGTACTTC
CDR3aa: CASSGQSGGEQYF

abundance: .
j_gene: TRBJ2-7
d_gene: TRBD2
v_gene: TRBV2
CDR3nt: TGTGCCAGCAGTGAAAAGTCAGCGGGAATTTGGGAGCAGTACTTC
CDR3aa: CASSEKSAGIWEQYF

abundance: .
j_gene: TRBJ2-7
d_gene: TRBD1
v_gene: TRBV14
CDR3nt: TGTGCCAGCAGTGGAAGAGGGACAGGGGGGAGCGAGCAGTACTTC
CDR3aa: CASSGRGTGGSEQYF

abundance: .
j_gene: TRBJ2-1
d_gene: .
v_gene: TRBV27
CDR3nt: TGTGCCAGCAGTCCCCGCCCTCACAATGAGCAGTTCTTC
CDR3aa: CASSPRPHNEQFF

abundance: .
j_gene: TRBJ2-7
d_gene: .
v_gene: TRBV11-2
CDR3nt: TGTGCCAGCAGGCGAACAGGAACTTTCTCCTACGAGCAGTACTTC
CDR3aa: CASRRTGTFSYEQYF

abundance: once
j_gene: TRBJ2-2
d_gene: .
v_gene: TRBV7-2
CDR3nt: TGTGCCAGCAGCCAAGGCGCCCCGGCCGGGGAGCTGTTTTTT
CDR3aa: CASSQGAPAGELFF

abundance: .
j_gene: TRBJ1-2
d_gene: .
v_gene: TRBV28
CDR3nt: TGTGCCAGCAGTTTAGTCACCAACTATGGCTACACCTTC
CDR3aa: CASSLVTNYGYTF

abundance: .
j_gene: TRBJ2-1
d_gene: .
v_gene: TRBV5-1
CDR3nt: TGCGCCAGCAGCTTTTCTCCTACTTACAATGAGCAGTTCTTC
CDR3aa: CASSFSPTYNEQFF

abundance: .
j_gene: TRBJ2-6
d_gene: .
v_gene: TRBV5-4
CDR3nt: TGTGCCAGCAGCGAAGGCCCATTTTCTGGGGCCAACGTCCTGACTTTC
CDR3aa: CASSEGPFSGANVLTF

abundance: .
j_gene: TRBJ2-2
d_gene: .
v_gene: TRBV10-3
CDR3nt: TGTGCCATCAGTGAGCGAGTAGAGGAGCTGTTTTTT
CDR3aa: CAISERVEELFF

abundance: .
j_gene: TRBJ2-1
d_gene: TRBD2
v_gene: TRBV7-3
CDR3nt: TGTGCCAGCAGCGACGGGAGGTACAATGAGCAGTTCTTC
CDR3aa: CASSDGRYNEQFF

abundance: .
j_gene: TRBJ2-7
d_gene: .
v_gene: TRBV14
CDR3nt: TGTGCCAGCAGCCAAGGCGCCTATGGTAGCGGTAGACCCTACGAGCAGTACTTC
CDR3aa: CASSQGAYGSGRPYEQYF

abundance: .
j_gene: TRBJ2-1
d_gene: .
v_gene: TRBV27
CDR3nt: TGTGCCAGCAGTTTCGGGCAGGGTAATGAGCAGTTCTTC
CDR3aa: CASSFGQGNEQFF

abundance: .
j_gene: TRBJ1-5
d_gene: TRBD1
v_gene: TRBV9
CDR3nt: TGTGCCAGCAGCGGGGGACAGGATCAGCCCCAGCATTTT
CDR3aa: CASSGGQDQPQHF

abundance: .
j_gene: TRBJ2-7
d_gene: .
v_gene: TRBV6-5
CDR3nt: TGTGCCAGCAGCAGGGCAGCAAACGGGGGCTACGAGCAGTACTTC
CDR3aa: CASSRAANGGYEQYF

abundance: .
j_gene: TRBJ2-4
d_gene: .
v_gene: TRBV5-5
CDR3nt: TGTGCCAGCATGCCTGTGGGTGCGGGGATTCAGTACTTC
CDR3aa: CASMPVGAGIQYF

abundance: once
j_gene: TRBJ2-5
d_gene: TRBD2
v_gene: TRBV5-1
CDR3nt: TGCGCCAGCAGCTTAGGGACTAGCGGGATCGAGACCCAGTACTTC
CDR3aa: CASSLGTSGIETQYF

abundance: .
j_gene: TRBJ2-7
d_gene: TRBD2
v_gene: TRBV7-9
CDR3nt: TGTGCCAGCAGCCCTCTGGGGGAGGGAGAGTACTTC
CDR3aa: CASSPLGEGEYF

abundance: .
j_gene: TRBJ2-7
d_gene: .
v_gene: TRBV19
CDR3nt: TGTGCCAGTAGTAGTGGCAGGGGGGGAGAGCAGTACTTC
CDR3aa: CASSSGRGGEQYF

abundance: .
j_gene: TRBJ2-1
d_gene: .
v_gene: TRBV6-5
CDR3nt: TGTGCCAGCAGTTACTTCTTTCGAAGGACCTACAATGAGCAGTTCTTC
CDR3aa: CASSYFFRRTYNEQFF

abundance: .
j_gene: TRBJ2-7
d_gene: TRBD2
v_gene: TRBV27
CDR3nt: TGTGCCAGCAGTTCAGGACTAGCGGGAGTCCCCCACGAGCAGTACTTC
CDR3aa: CASSSGLAGVPHEQYF

abundance: .
j_gene: TRBJ2-7
d_gene: .
v_gene: TRBV18
CDR3nt: TGTGCCAGCTCACCGGGAAAAGCGGAGCAGTACTTC
CDR3aa: CASSPGKAEQYF

abundance: .
j_gene: TRBJ1-4
d_gene: .
v_gene: TRBV25-1
CDR3nt: TGTGCCAGCAGCGAGGTGGGAAAACTGTTTTTT
CDR3aa: CASSEVGKLFF

abundance: .
j_gene: TRBJ1-2
d_gene: .
v_gene: TRBV6-1
CDR3nt: TGTGCCAGCAGCGACCCCTCTGGCTACACCTTC
CDR3aa: CASSDPSGYTF

abundance: .
j_gene: TRBJ1-1
d_gene: TRBD1
v_gene: TRBV5-1
CDR3nt: TGCGCCAGCAGCACCGGAGGGGGCGCGGGCACTGAAGCTTTCTTT
CDR3aa: CASSTGGGAGTEAFF

abundance: .
j_gene: TRBJ2-7
d_gene: TRBD1
v_gene: TRBV28
CDR3nt: TGTGCCAGCAGTACCCGGACAGGTGTAGCCTACGAGCAGTACTTC
CDR3aa: CASSTRTGVAYEQYF

abundance: .
j_gene: TRBJ2-3
d_gene: TRBD1
v_gene: TRBV5-4
CDR3nt: TGTGCCAGCAGCTTAGACAGGGCGAGCACAGATACGCAGTATTTT
CDR3aa: CASSLDRASTDTQYF

abundance: .
j_gene: TRBJ2-1
d_gene: .
v_gene: TRBV11-3
CDR3nt: TGTGCCAGCAGCTTGCTGCCGAGCTCCTACAATGAGCAGTTCTTC
CDR3aa: CASSLLPSSYNEQFF

abundance: .
j_gene: TRBJ1-3
d_gene: .
v_gene: TRBV30
CDR3nt: TGTGCCTGGAGTAGCAGACCAAACTCTGGAAACACCATATATTTT
CDR3aa: CAWSSRPNSGNTIYF

abundance: .
j_gene: TRBJ2-7
d_gene: .
v_gene: TRBV6-1
CDR3nt: TGTGCCAGCGGCAGGGGAAGCTCCTACGAGCAGTACTTC
CDR3aa: CASGRGSSYEQYF

abundance: .
j_gene: TRBJ2-1
d_gene: .
v_gene: TRBV7-2
CDR3nt: TGTGCCAGCAGCCGCGGGGAGTCGAGCTCCTACAATGAGCAGTTCTTC
CDR3aa: CASSRGESSSYNEQFF

abundance: .
j_gene: TRBJ2-1
d_gene: TRBD2
v_gene: TRBV4-2
CDR3nt: TGTGCCAGCAGCCCCGCTACCGTAGCGGGAGGCTACGACAATGAGCAGTTCTTC
CDR3aa: CASSPATVAGGYDNEQFF

abundance: .
j_gene: TRBJ1-5
d_gene: .
v_gene: TRBV5-4
CDR3nt: TGTGCCAGCAGCTTGGAGGGGTCGAATCAGCCCCAGCATTTT
CDR3aa: CASSLEGSNQPQHF

abundance: .
j_gene: TRBJ2-3
d_gene: .
v_gene: TRBV18
CDR3nt: TGTGCCAGCTCAAGGCCAGGGGCGCACACAGATACGCAGTATTTT
CDR3aa: CASSRPGAHTDTQYF

abundance: .
j_gene: TRBJ2-3
d_gene: TRBD2
v_gene: TRBV7-9
CDR3nt: TGTGCCACCGGACTAGCCGCCAACACAGATACGCAGTATTTT
CDR3aa: CATGLAANTDTQYF

abundance: .
j_gene: TRBJ2-6
d_gene: .
v_gene: TRBV9
CDR3nt: TGTGCCAGCAGCGTAGTCGCAGGGCACCCCTTGACTGGGGCCAACGTCCTGACTTTC
CDR3aa: CASSVVAGHPLTGANVLTF